The next 2 T cell receptor beta chains were all read from a single sample in a study of cytomegalovirus exposure and HLA in healthy donors. With 60 Vbeta and 13 Jbeta primers, the PCR was carried out. Sequencing used immunoSEQ multiplex PCR; TCRdb keeps in-frame clones, though not all of them. Altogether about 110,000 clones are present, roughly 70% being singletons, with the ten largest covering 2.5% to 3.5%. The sequencing input was PBMCs. The origin of the receptors is a male donor in good health and CMV-seropositive.

The rearrangement links TRBV12-1 to TRBJ2-1; the table calls TRBD2, which could not be checked here. TRBV12-1 is listed as a pseudogene. CDR3 size: 13 residues. This CDR3 reads CASSAPRVNEQFF. CDR3 sequence (DNA): TGTGCCAGCAGCGCCCCTAGAGTCAATGAGCAGTTCTTC.

This clone was found once. The chain is built from TRBV29-1 and TRBJ2-7; D unresolved. This CDR3 comprises 11 residues. V was cut by 4 bases and J by 6 bases, with 10 bases left in between. CDR1 is SQVTM, CDR2 ANQGSEA, per germline. The CDR3 protein is CSVGDIFEQYF. The CDR3 region has the DNA TGCAGCGTTGGTGACATATTCGAGCAGTACTTC.